The 23 T cell receptor beta chains in this list originate from one sample, sequenced in a study of immune evolution from preneoplasia to lung adenocarcinoma. The assay was immunoSEQ multiplex PCR, and TCRdb's table has in-frame clones only and misses some. The sample shows about 6,400 clones, 65% to 85% of them seen only once. The sequencing sample was made of FFPE minimally invasive lung adenocarcinoma tissue. The receptor set was obtained from a person aged 50-75 years with lung adenocarcinoma.

The chain employs TRBV2 and TRBJ2-3, with D unresolved. Germline-derived CDR1 and CDR2 are SNHLY and FYNNEI. The CDR3 covers 12 residues. The V end was cut by 1 base, the J end by 10 bases, with 9 bases between. The CDR3 reads CASSEDFDPQYF. The CDR3 DNA sequence: TGTGCCAGCAGTGAAGACTTCGATCCGCAGTATTTT. The variable domain in full, with the rest retrieved from reference TRBV2 and TRBJ2-3, is EPEVTQTPSHQVTQMGQEVILRCVPISNHLYFYWYRQILGQKVEFLVSFYNNEISEKSEIFDDQFSVERPDGSNFTLKIRSTKLEDSAMYFCASSEDFDPQYFGPGTRLTVL.

The chain couples TRBV10-3 to TRBJ2-3; 9 positions match TRBD1. CDR1 is ENHRY and CDR2 is SYGVKD in the germline V gene. The CDR3 has 16 amino acids. J lost 3 bases, V lost 3 bases, and 7 bases had no gene match. The chain's CDR3 is CAISDARQGGTDTQYF. CDR3 nucleotides: TGTGCCATCAGTGACGCACGACAGGGGGGGACAGATACGCAGTATTTT.

The gene calls are TRBV11-1 and TRBJ2-5; no clear D gene. CDR1 and CDR2 (germline): SGHAT, FQDESV (reference sequence). The CDR3 has 14 amino acids. The germline V and J ends were trimmed by 3 bases and 5 bases, with 13 bases remaining between them. CDR3 DNA sequence: TGTGCCAGCAGCTTCTCCCCGTCCCGGGAGACCCAGTACTTC. Protein product: CASSFSPSRETQYF.

This clone was picked up a small number of times. The V gene is TRBV11-2, the J gene TRBJ1-1; D is uncertain. CDR1 and CDR2 (germline): SGHAT, FQNNGV. This CDR3 is built from 14 residues. V shed 1 base and J shed 6 bases, with 12 bases lying between them. The CDR3 DNA reads TGTGCCAGCAGCTTAGGCGGGTCCTATGCTGAAGCTTTCTTT. This codes for CASSLGGSYAEAFF. Complete variable domain (other parts from reference TRBV11-2 and TRBJ1-1): EAGVAQSPRYKIIEKRQSVAFWCNPISGHATLYWYQQILGQGPKLLIQFQNNGVVDDSQLPKDRFSAERLKGVDSTLKIQPAKLEDSAVYLCASSLGGSYAEAFFGQGTRLTVV.

The chain combines TRBV27 with TRBJ1-2; D is undetermined. The germline V gene has CDR1 MNHEY and CDR2 SMNVEV (reference sequence). The CDR3 has 13 residues. Between the trimmed V and J ends, which lost 5 bases and 8 bases, there was a span of 15 bases. The CDR3 coding sequence is TGTGCCAGCAGTCCCTCATGGGGTTCGGGCTACACCTTC. It encodes CASSPSWGSGYTF.

V and J are TRBV2 and TRBJ1-5; D remains unclear. Trimming shortened V by 5 bases and J by 4 bases, and 9 bases separated the two germline ends. Germline values: CDR1 SNHLY, CDR2 FYNNEI. CDR3 size: 13 residues. The CDR3 sequence: CASSKDGNQPQHF. The CDR3 region has the DNA TGTGCCAGCAGTAAAGACGGAAATCAGCCCCAGCATTTT.

The chain recombines TRBV25-1 with TRBJ2-7; 8 bases match TRBD1. The CDR3 is made up of 15 amino acids. Germline V gene lookup returns CDR1 MGHDK and CDR2 SYGVNS. V shed 4 bases, J shed 1 base, and the junction held 6 bases outside the gene matches. The CDR3 nucleotides read TGTGCCAGCAGTGGACTCACAGGGGGATCCTACGAGCAGTACTTC. Translating it yields CASSGLTGGSYEQYF.

This clone has only a few counts. The genes are TRBV11-2 and TRBJ2-7; D is undetermined. This CDR3 has 13 amino acids. The V and J ends lost 5 bases and 3 bases respectively, with 11 bases between them. Germline assignment: CDR1 SGHAT and CDR2 FQNNGV. This CDR3 reads CASSPAAHYEQYF. DNA for the CDR3: TGTGCCAGCAGCCCAGCAGCCCACTACGAGCAGTACTTC. The complete variable domain, with remaining parts taken from reference TRBV11-2 and TRBJ2-7, reads EAGVAQSPRYKIIEKRQSVAFWCNPISGHATLYWYQQILGQGPKLLIQFQNNGVVDDSQLPKDRFSAERLKGVDSTLKIQPAKLEDSAVYLCASSPAAHYEQYFGPGTRLTVT.

V is TRBV2 and J is TRBJ1-4, with 7 bases fitting TRBD1. This CDR3 comprises 14 residues. The V segment lost 4 bases and the J segment 4 bases; nucleotides outside the gene matches: 3. The germline gives CDR1 SNHLY, CDR2 FYNNEI. CDR3 nucleotide sequence: TGTGCCAGCAGTGTGGGACAGAATAATGAAAAACTGTTTTTT. Its translation is CASSVGQNNEKLFF.

The V call is TRBV4-1, the J call TRBJ1-4, with D tentatively TRBD1 (6 bases). CDR3 size: 15 residues. Trimming left V 5 bases short and J 0 bases short, with 10 bases between. From germline, CDR1 is MGHRA and CDR2 YSYEKL. CDR3 protein: CASSKGGATNEKLFF. In nucleotides, the CDR3 is TGCGCCAGCAGCAAGGGGGGGGCAACTAATGAAAAACTGTTTTTT.

The gene calls are TRBV5-1 and TRBJ1-4, with D perhaps TRBD1 (5 bases). CDR1 and CDR2 from the germline V gene are SGHRS and YFSETQ. Trimming shortened V by 4 bases and J by 2 bases, and 15 bases separated the two germline ends. The CDR3 is 16 amino acids. Here the CDR3 reads CASSLGRQNTNEKLFF. CDR3 bases: TGCGCCAGCAGCCTGGGGCGACAGAACACTAATGAAAAACTGTTTTTT.

This clone was seen a few times. The chain recombines TRBV7-9 with TRBJ1-2; TRBD1 agrees at 7 bases. The trim removed 4 bases at V and 7 bases at J, leaving 12 bases unmatched. Germline V gene data show CDR1 as SEHNR and CDR2 as FQNEAQ (reference sequence). This CDR3 region has 15 residues. Written as DNA, the CDR3 is TGTGCCAGCAGCTCACCGGGACAGAGTATACGTGGCTACACCTTC. Protein product: CASSSPGQSIRGYTF.

Only a few counts were recorded for this clone. The chain has TRBV27 and TRBJ1-4; D might be TRBD1 (6 bases). This CDR3 contains 15 residues. The V and J ends lost 0 bases and 5 bases respectively, with 10 bases between them. CDR1 is MNHEY, CDR2 SMNVEV, per germline (reference sequence). CDR3 amino acids: CASSLSGGNNEKLFF. The CDR3, as DNA: TGTGCCAGCAGTTTATCAGGGGGGAACAATGAAAAACTGTTTTTT.

V and J are TRBV28 and TRBJ1-1; TRBD1 matches 10 bases. J gave up 14 bases and V 5 bases, and 14 bases lay outside the gene matches. This CDR3 has 14 amino acids. Germline loops: CDR1 MDHEN, CDR2 SYDVKM. The DNA of the CDR3 is TGTGCCAGCAGTCGCCGCGGGGGGGACAGGGGAAGGTTCTTT. Translation gives CASSRRGGDRGRFF.

J is TRBJ1-2 and V is TRBV5-1; D perhaps matches TRBD1 (6 bases). V lost 1 base to trimming and J lost 0 bases, with 16 bases between them. The germline V gene encodes CDR1 SGHRS and CDR2 YFSETQ. CDR3 length equals 17 residues. Written as DNA, the CDR3 is TGCGCCAGCAGCTTGCAGGGGAGGGGATCCTCTAACTATGGCTACACCTTC. It specifies CASSLQGRGSSNYGYTF.

The chain uses TRBV27 and TRBJ2-1; 12 nucleotides match TRBD2. J gave up 9 bases and V 5 bases, and 8 bases lay outside the gene matches. Per germline, CDR1 MNHEY and CDR2 SMNVEV (reference sequence). This CDR3 comprises 15 residues. CDR3 DNA: TGTGCCAGCAGTGATCCTAGCGGGGGGGCCACTGAGCAGTTCTTC. Translating it yields CASSDPSGGATEQFF.

The CDR3 sequence is CASSPFGTGGKTQYF. For the CDR3, the DNA is TGTGCCAGCTCACCATTCGGGACGGGGGGGAAGACCCAGTACTTC. The chain links TRBV18 to TRBJ2-5; 8 nucleotides line up with TRBD2. CDR1 KGHSH and CDR2 LQKENI come from the germline V gene. This CDR3 is 15 amino acids long. J lost 6 bases, V lost 2 bases, and 8 bases had no gene match.

The chain joins TRBV5-6 to TRBJ2-1; 7 bases match TRBD2. There are 17 residues in the CDR3. V was clipped by 0 bases and J by 5 bases; unmatched bases: 11. Looked up from germline, CDR1 is SGHDT and CDR2 is YYEEEE. In DNA form, the CDR3 reads TGTGCCAGCAGCTTGGTGGGTAGCCGCGGGAGCGACAATGAGCAGTTCTTC. Translation: CASSLVGSRGSDNEQFF.

The V call is TRBV4-1, the J call TRBJ2-5; D is unresolved. Trimming took 1 base from V and 0 from J, leaving 9 bases between them. The CDR3 consists of 15 residues. From germline, CDR1 is MGHRA and CDR2 YSYEKL. The DNA for the CDR3 is TGCGCCAGCAGCCAAGGCGGCCCCAACCAAGAGACCCAGTACTTC. It specifies CASSQGGPNQETQYF.

A note on this clone: The junction and the germline gene differ at one end; a read error may be behind it. CDR3 DNA sequence: TGTGCCAGTAGTATAGGACGAAGGGATTGGATCTTC. Its translation is CASSIGRRDWIF. The chain carries TRBV19 and TRBJ2-1; D is unresolved. The CDR3 is made up of 12 amino acids. Germline values: CDR1 LNHDA, CDR2 SQIVND (reference sequence).

In this sample, this clone turned up a few times. The chain is built from TRBV9 and TRBJ1-1; 11 bases fit TRBD1. V shed 4 bases, J shed 3 bases, and the junction held 11 bases outside the gene matches. Germline CDR1 is SGDLS and CDR2 is YYNGEE. This CDR3 comprises 17 residues. CDR3 amino acids: CASSHGTGGFFDTEAFF. The CDR3 DNA reads as TGTGCCAGCAGCCACGGGACAGGGGGGTTTTTTGACACTGAAGCTTTCTTT. The full variable domain, with the rest looked up from reference TRBV9 and TRBJ1-1, is DSGVTQTPKHLITATGQRVTLRCSPRSGDLSVYWYQQSLDQGLQFLIQYYNGEERAKGNILERFSAQQFPDLHSELNLSSLELGDSALYFCASSHGTGGFFDTEAFFGQGTRLTVV.

This chain joins TRBV6-1 and TRBJ2-1, with a weak D call TRBD1 (5 bases). V was clipped by 0 bases and J by 4 bases, with 10 bases between them. The CDR3 sequence is 15 residues long. The germline V gene encodes CDR1 MNHNS and CDR2 SASEGT. The CDR3 region has the DNA TGTGCCAGCAGTGAAGCGGGGCTAGTATACAATGAGCAGTTCTTC. Encoded protein: CASSEAGLVYNEQFF.

On this clone itself: An end of the junction differs from the germline gene, which may be a read error. The J gene is TRBJ2-3, the V gene TRBV28, with a weak D call TRBD1 (7 bases). The CDR3 totals 17 residues. CDR1 MDHEN and CDR2 SYDVKM come from the germline V gene. The CDR3 here is CASSPPARQGGTNTQYF. The DNA of the CDR3 is TGTGCCAGCAGCCCCCCGGCACGGCAGGGGGGCACAAATACGCAGTATTTT.